These 23 T cell receptor beta chains were all obtained from the same sample, sequenced in a study of cytomegalovirus exposure and HLA in healthy donors. The method was immunoSEQ multiplex PCR; TCRdb's version includes in-frame clones alone and lacks a portion of them. The sample holds 250,000 to 350,000 clones, 87% seen once. Material for sequencing was PBMCs. All receptors come from a woman in her 30s in good health and CMV-seropositive.

V usage is TRBV27 and J usage is TRBJ1-5, with D perhaps matching TRBD1 (6 bases). Germline V CDR1 and CDR2: MNHEY, SMNVEV (reference sequence). V was cut by 2 bases and J by 6 bases, with 14 bases left in between. This CDR3 contains 15 residues. CDR3 amino acids: CASSLMAGETQPQHF. The CDR3 nucleotides read TGTGCCAGCAGTTTAATGGCAGGGGAGACTCAGCCCCAGCATTTT.

The chain carries TRBV19 and TRBJ1-6, with 11 bases that match TRBD1. Germline CDR1 LNHDA, CDR2 SQIVND (reference sequence). V dropped 5 bases and J dropped 10; count of bases not matched to a gene: 1. The CDR3 is 13 amino acids. CDR3 coding DNA: TGTGCCAGTAGTGGACAGGGGGCGTCACCCCTCCACTTT. Translating gives CASSGQGASPLHF.

The V and J genes are TRBV7-2 and TRBJ2-4; weak D call: TRBD2 (6 bases). CDR3 length: 14 residues. Germline CDR1 is SGHTA and CDR2 is FQGNSA. V dropped 2 bases and J dropped 8 bases, with 13 bases sitting between them. CDR3 region: CASSLPAGGYIQYF. The CDR3 DNA follows: TGTGCCAGCAGCTTACCCGCTGGGGGGTACATTCAGTACTTC.

V is TRBV9 and J is TRBJ1-1, with D perhaps TRBD1 (5 bases). The CDR3 totals 16 residues. CDR1 SGDLS and CDR2 YYNGEE come from the germline V gene. V lost 0 bases and J 0 bases, leaving 12 bases between the germline ends. This CDR3 reads CASSVGGINMNTEAFF. CDR3 DNA sequence: TGTGCCAGCAGCGTAGGGGGGATAAATATGAACACTGAAGCTTTCTTT. The variable domain in full, with the rest retrieved from reference TRBV9 and TRBJ1-1, is DSGVTQTPKHLITATGQRVTLRCSPRSGDLSVYWYQQSLDQGLQFLIQYYNGEERAKGNILERFSAQQFPDLHSELNLSSLELGDSALYFCASSVGGINMNTEAFFGQGTRLTVV.

This chain uses TRBV5-6 with TRBJ1-1, with D possibly being TRBD1 (5 bases). Germline CDR1 is SGHDT and CDR2 is YYEEEE. V lost 1 base, J lost 4 bases, and 8 bases lay in between. This CDR3 region has 13 residues. The CDR3 nucleotides are TGTGCCAGCAGCTTGTCGGGGGGCACTGAAGCTTTCTTT. It codes for CASSLSGGTEAFF.

J is TRBJ2-5 and V is TRBV11-2; no definite D call. The ends were cut back, 1 base at V and 2 bases at J, with 2 bases in the middle. CDR1 and CDR2 from the germline V gene are SGHAT and FQNNGV. The CDR3 has 12 amino acids. CDR3: CASSLAQETQYF. CDR3 coding DNA: TGTGCCAGCAGCTTAGCGCAAGAGACCCAGTACTTC.

The CDR3 is CASSQDSRGYEQYF. CDR3 in DNA: TGCGCCAGCAGCCAAGACAGTAGGGGCTACGAGCAGTACTTC. This chain links TRBV4-3 with TRBJ2-7, with D possibly TRBD1 on 5 matching bases. Trimming stripped 0 bases from V and 3 bases from J, with 9 bases between. The CDR3 length is 14 residues. Germline V CDR1 and CDR2: LGHNA, YSLEER.

V usage is TRBV27 and J usage is TRBJ1-2; 7 nucleotides match TRBD1. The CDR3 runs 15 residues. Germline V lookup: CDR1 MNHEY, CDR2 SMNVEV (reference sequence). After removal of 6 bases from V and 6 bases from J, the junction contained 13 bases not matched to a gene. CDR3 in amino acids: CASRTDRVGRNGYTF. In DNA form, the CDR3 reads TGTGCCAGCAGAACCGACAGGGTCGGGAGGAATGGCTACACCTTC.

The rearrangement joins TRBV28 to TRBJ2-7; no definite D call. V shed 5 bases and J shed 0 bases, with 11 bases lying between them. This CDR3 is built from 14 residues. The germline V gene encodes CDR1 MDHEN and CDR2 SYDVKM. The CDR3: CASSVETTSYEQYF. CDR3 nucleotides: TGTGCCAGCAGTGTGGAGACGACCTCCTACGAGCAGTACTTC.

The chain carries TRBV7-9 and TRBJ2-3; D is ambiguous. Germline CDR1 and CDR2: SEHNR and FQNEAQ (reference sequence). Trimming shortened V by 4 bases and J by 0 bases, and 11 bases separated the two germline ends. CDR3 length: 15 amino acids. CDR3: CASSSISSSTDTQYF. The CDR3 DNA is TGTGCCAGCAGCTCCATCTCGTCTAGCACAGATACGCAGTATTTT.

This clone appeared a few times. The chain has TRBV27 and TRBJ2-2; no clear D. CDR1 and CDR2 from the germline V gene are MNHEY and SMNVEV (reference sequence). The CDR3 spans 15 residues. Trimming shortened V by 0 bases and J by 4 bases, and 9 bases separated the two germline ends. The DNA of the CDR3 is TGTGCCAGCAGTTTATCCCTCCTAGGCACCGGGGAGCTGTTTTTT. Amino acid sequence: CASSLSLLGTGELFF.

The V gene is TRBV4-3, the J gene TRBJ1-5; D is undetermined. Germline CDR1 LGHNA, CDR2 YSLEER. There are 15 residues in the CDR3. V was pared by 2 bases and J by 9 bases, with 17 bases between. The CDR3 here is CASSQNRAVKRPQHF. CDR3 in DNA: TGCGCCAGCAGCCAAAATCGGGCAGTAAAAAGGCCCCAGCATTTT.

The chain joins TRBV11-2 to TRBJ2-1, with 14 bases matching TRBD2. V lost 4 bases, J lost 6 bases, and 14 bases stayed unmatched. The germline V gene has CDR1 SGHAT and CDR2 FQNNGV. This CDR3 spans 19 amino acids. CDR3 amino acids: CASSSRLAGGTQSLNEQFF. The CDR3 bases are TGTGCCAGCAGCTCCCGACTAGCGGGAGGGACTCAATCCCTCAATGAGCAGTTCTTC.

The chain joins TRBV28 to TRBJ2-7; unclear D gene. Germline CDR1 and CDR2: MDHEN and SYDVKM. This CDR3 spans 10 amino acids. Trimming left V 6 bases short and J 3 bases short, with 3 bases between. The CDR3 nucleotides are TGTGCCAGCAGCCACTACGAGCAGTACTTC. As protein: CASSHYEQYF.

This chain links TRBV5-1 with TRBJ2-3, with TRBD2 matching 8 bases. The junction had 5 bases not matched to a gene; V was cut back by 4 bases and J by 4 bases. This CDR3 has 14 amino acids. CDR1 is SGHRS and CDR2 is YFSETQ in the germline V gene. CDR3 protein: CASSPGLVSDTQYF. CDR3 sequence (DNA): TGCGCCAGCAGCCCGGGACTAGTCTCAGATACGCAGTATTTT. Full variable domain (rest looked up from reference TRBV5-1 and TRBJ2-3): KAGVTQTPRYLIKTRGQQVTLSCSPISGHRSVSWYQQTPGQGLQFLFEYFSETQRNKGNFPGRFSGRQFSNSRSEMNVSTLELGDSALYLCASSPGLVSDTQYFGPGTRLTVL.

The V and J genes are TRBV4-2 and TRBJ2-5; D may correspond to TRBD1 or TRBD2 (5 bases each). V gave up 0 bases and J gave up 1 base, with 9 bases separating them. From germline, CDR1 is LGHNA and CDR2 YNFKEQ. The CDR3 loop spans 15 amino acids. The CDR3 DNA reads TGTGCCAGCAGCCAAGATGGGGGTATCCAAGAGACCCAGTACTTC. Translating it yields CASSQDGGIQETQYF.

The V gene is TRBV6-1, the J gene TRBJ1-5; no definite D call. The germline gives CDR1 MNHNS, CDR2 SASEGT. The CDR3 sequence is 13 residues long. Trimming removed 1 base from V and 3 bases from J, with 4 bases in between. DNA of the CDR3: TGTGCCAGCAGTGAAGGGGTCAATCAGCCCCAGCATTTT. Its translation is CASSEGVNQPQHF.

The rearrangement joins TRBV27 to TRBJ1-5, with 8 bases that match TRBD1. CDR3 length equals 14 residues. After removal of 6 bases from V and 5 bases from J, the junction contained 6 bases not matched to a gene. Germline lookup yields CDR1 MNHEY and CDR2 SMNVEV (reference sequence). CDR3 bases: TGTGCCAGCAGCGGACAGGGTCAGGATCAGCCCCAGCATTTT. This encodes CASSGQGQDQPQHF.

The genes are TRBV7-8 and TRBJ2-7; 7 bases line up with TRBD2. Germline CDR1 reads SGHVS; CDR2 reads FQNEAQ. J lost 2 bases, V lost 8 bases, and 6 bases had no gene match. This CDR3 spans 13 amino acids. In DNA, the CDR3 is TGTGCCAGCTTGCGGCGGGGGACCTACGAGCAGTACTTC. Translated: CASLRRGTYEQYF.

The chain carries TRBV7-9 and TRBJ2-1; the D gene is possibly TRBD2 (5 bases). Trimming shortened V by 2 bases and J by 2 bases, and 13 bases separated the two germline ends. Per the germline V gene, CDR1 is SEHNR and CDR2 is FQNEAQ (reference sequence). The CDR3 sequence is 16 residues long. The CDR3 DNA reads TGTGCCAGCAGCTTACTCTTGTCGGGGACCTACAATGAGCAGTTCTTC. The encoded protein is CASSLLLSGTYNEQFF.

V usage is TRBV7-9 and J usage is TRBJ2-2; D remains unclear. V lost 5 bases and J 4 bases, leaving 14 bases between the germline ends. The CDR3 extends over 15 amino acids. From germline, CDR1 is SEHNR and CDR2 FQNEAQ (reference sequence). The DNA for the CDR3 is TGTGCCAGCAGCCATACACCTCTCTTCACCGGGGAGCTGTTTTTT. Translating gives CASSHTPLFTGELFF.

This clone was seen once. The chain links TRBV4-3 to TRBJ2-1; tentatively, D is TRBD1 (6 bases). The germline V and J ends were trimmed by 2 bases and 3 bases, with 17 bases remaining between them. Germline V gene sequence: CDR1 LGHNA, CDR2 YSLEER. The CDR3 has 17 residues. CDR3 protein: CASSQPNGQLVYNEQFF. CDR3 nucleotide sequence: TGCGCCAGCAGCCAACCCAATGGACAGTTAGTCTACAATGAGCAGTTCTTC.

This clone was found a few times. This chain links TRBV2 with TRBJ1-2, with 7 nucleotides matching TRBD1. The J segment lost 4 bases and the V segment lost 10 bases, leaving 6 bases of the junction unmatched. The CDR3 runs to 12 residues. Germline V gene data show CDR1 as SNHLY and CDR2 as FYNNEI. The CDR3 nucleotides are TGTGCCACCCCCCCAGGGGGCTATGGCTACACCTTC. Translating gives CATPPGGYGYTF.